The clone carrying this T cell receptor (beta chain) was seen many times. The data were taken from a study of patients and donors after allogeneic stem cell transplantation. Germline trimming cut 0 bases from V and 2 bases from J; bases unmatched to any gene: 1. In germline, CDR1 is DFQATT, CDR2 SNEGSKA (reference sequence). The CDR3 is 14 residues long. Each CDR3 protein is one row after TCRdb ran MiXCR on the RT-PCR reads. Of around 240,000 distinct CDR3 sequences in the sample, approximately 14% were seen once. The specimen was blood, either unsorted or a sorted T cell fraction (not recorded which). The chain is built from TRBV20-1 and TRBJ2-7, with 10 bases that match TRBD2. The receptor's source is a human donor who was either an allogeneic HSCT recipient or a stem cell or donor lymphocyte infusion donor (not recorded which). It is not recorded whose cells these are; they may come from a transplant donor. This CDR3 reads CSARESGGAYEQYF. Written as DNA, the CDR3 is TGCAGTGCTAGAGAGAGCGGGGGGGCCTACGAGCAGTACTTC.